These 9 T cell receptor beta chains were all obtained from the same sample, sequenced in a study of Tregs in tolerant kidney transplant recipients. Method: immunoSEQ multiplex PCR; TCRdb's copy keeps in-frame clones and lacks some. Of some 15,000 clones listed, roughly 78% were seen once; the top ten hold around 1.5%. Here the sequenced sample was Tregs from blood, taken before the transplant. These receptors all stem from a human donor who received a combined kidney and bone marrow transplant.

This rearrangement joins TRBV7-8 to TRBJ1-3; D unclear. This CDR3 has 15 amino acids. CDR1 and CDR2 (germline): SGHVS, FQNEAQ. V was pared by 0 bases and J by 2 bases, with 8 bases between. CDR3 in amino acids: CASSLAAAAGNTIYF. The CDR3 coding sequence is TGTGCCAGCAGCTTAGCGGCCGCCGCTGGAAACACCATATATTTT.

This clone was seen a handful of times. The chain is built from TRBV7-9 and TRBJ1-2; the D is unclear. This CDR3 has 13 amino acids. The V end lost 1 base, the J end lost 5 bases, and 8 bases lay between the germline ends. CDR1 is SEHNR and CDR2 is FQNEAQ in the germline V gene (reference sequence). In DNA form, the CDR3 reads TGTGCCAGCAGCTTAGGGGCTGAATATGGCTACACCTTC. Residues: CASSLGAEYGYTF.

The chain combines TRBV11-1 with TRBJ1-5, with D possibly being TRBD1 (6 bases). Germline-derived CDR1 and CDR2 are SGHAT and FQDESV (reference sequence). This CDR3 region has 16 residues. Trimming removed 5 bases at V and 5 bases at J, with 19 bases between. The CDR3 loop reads CASSQRGARWDQPQHF. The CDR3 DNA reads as TGTGCCAGCAGCCAGCGGGGGGCGCGTTGGGATCAGCCCCAGCATTTT.

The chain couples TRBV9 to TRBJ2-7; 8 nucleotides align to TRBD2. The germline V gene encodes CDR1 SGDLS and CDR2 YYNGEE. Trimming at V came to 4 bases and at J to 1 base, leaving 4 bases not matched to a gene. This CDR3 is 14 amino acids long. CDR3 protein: CASSRAGGSYEQYF. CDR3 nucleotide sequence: TGTGCCAGCAGCCGGGCGGGGGGTTCCTACGAGCAGTACTTC.

The CDR3 region is CANFTDRGDGNTIYF. The CDR3, as DNA: TGCGCCAACTTCACGGACAGGGGGGATGGAAACACCATATATTTT. This rearrangement joins TRBV5-1 to TRBJ1-3, with 10 bases fitting TRBD1. From germline, CDR1 is SGHRS and CDR2 YFSETQ. CDR3 size: 15 residues. The trim removed 9 bases at V and 3 bases at J, leaving 9 bases unmatched.

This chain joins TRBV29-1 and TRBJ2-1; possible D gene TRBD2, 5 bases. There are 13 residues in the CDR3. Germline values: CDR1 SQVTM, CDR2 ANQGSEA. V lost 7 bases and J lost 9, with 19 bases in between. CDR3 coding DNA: TGCAGCGCCGAGGGTGGGCCGGGAAGTGAGCAGTTCTTC. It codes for CSAEGGPGSEQFF.

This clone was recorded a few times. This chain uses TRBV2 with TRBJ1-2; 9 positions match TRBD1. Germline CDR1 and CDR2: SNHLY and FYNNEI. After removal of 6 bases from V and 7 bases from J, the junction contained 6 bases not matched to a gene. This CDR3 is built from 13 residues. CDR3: CASRARQGVGYTF. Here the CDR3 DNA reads TGTGCCAGCAGAGCCCGACAGGGGGTTGGCTACACCTTC.

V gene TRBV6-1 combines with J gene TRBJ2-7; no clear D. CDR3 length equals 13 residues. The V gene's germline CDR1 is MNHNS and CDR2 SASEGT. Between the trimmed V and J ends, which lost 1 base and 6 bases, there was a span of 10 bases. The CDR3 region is CASSEVELFEQYF. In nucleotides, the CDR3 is TGTGCCAGCAGTGAAGTCGAGCTCTTCGAGCAGTACTTC.

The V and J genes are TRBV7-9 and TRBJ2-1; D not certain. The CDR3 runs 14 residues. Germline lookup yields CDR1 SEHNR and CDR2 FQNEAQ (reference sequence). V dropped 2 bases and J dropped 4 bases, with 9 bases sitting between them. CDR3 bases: TGTGCCAGCAGCTTAAGACACCCTTACAATGAGCAGTTCTTC. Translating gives CASSLRHPYNEQFF.